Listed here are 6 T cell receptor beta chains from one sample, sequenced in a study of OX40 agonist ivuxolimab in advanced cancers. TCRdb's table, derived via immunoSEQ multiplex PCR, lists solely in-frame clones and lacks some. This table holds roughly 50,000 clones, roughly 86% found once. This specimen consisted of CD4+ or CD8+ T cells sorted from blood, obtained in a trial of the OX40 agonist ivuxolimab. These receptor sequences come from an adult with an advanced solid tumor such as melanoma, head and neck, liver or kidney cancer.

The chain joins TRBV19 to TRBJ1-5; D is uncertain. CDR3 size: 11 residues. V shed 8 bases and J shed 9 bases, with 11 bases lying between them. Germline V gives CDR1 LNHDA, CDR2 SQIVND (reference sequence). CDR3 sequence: CASSDGMPQHF. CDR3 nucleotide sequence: TGTGCCAGTTCTGACGGTATGCCCCAGCATTTT.

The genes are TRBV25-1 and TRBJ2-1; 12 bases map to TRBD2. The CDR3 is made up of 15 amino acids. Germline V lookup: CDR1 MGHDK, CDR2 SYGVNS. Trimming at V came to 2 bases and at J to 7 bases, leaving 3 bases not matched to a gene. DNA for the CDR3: TGTGCCAGCAGTGAAGGACTAGCGGGAAGGAATGAGCAGTTCTTC. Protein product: CASSEGLAGRNEQFF.

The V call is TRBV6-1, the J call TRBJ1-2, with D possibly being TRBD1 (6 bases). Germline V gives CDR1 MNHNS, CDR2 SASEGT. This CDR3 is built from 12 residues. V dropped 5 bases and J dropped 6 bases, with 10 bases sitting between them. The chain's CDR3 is CASSLQGNGYTF. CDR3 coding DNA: TGTGCCAGCAGTTTGCAGGGGAATGGCTACACCTTC.

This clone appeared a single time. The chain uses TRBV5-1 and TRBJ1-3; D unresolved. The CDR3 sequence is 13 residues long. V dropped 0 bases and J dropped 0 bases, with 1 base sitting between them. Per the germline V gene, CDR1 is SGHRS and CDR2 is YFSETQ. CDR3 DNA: TGCGCCAGCAGCTTGGGCTCTGGAAACACCATATATTTT. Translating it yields CASSLGSGNTIYF.

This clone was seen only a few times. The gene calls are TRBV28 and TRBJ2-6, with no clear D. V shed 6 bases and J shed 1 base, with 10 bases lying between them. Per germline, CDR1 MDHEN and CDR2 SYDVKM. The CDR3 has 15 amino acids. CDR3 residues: CASSRTGSGANVLTF. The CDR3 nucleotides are TGTGCCAGCAGCAGAACCGGTTCTGGGGCCAACGTCCTGACTTTC.

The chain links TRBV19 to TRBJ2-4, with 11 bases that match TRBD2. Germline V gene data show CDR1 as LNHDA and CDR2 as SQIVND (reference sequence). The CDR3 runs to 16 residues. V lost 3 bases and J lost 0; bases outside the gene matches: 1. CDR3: CASSISGRGAKNIQYF. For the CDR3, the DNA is TGTGCCAGTAGTATTAGCGGGAGGGGAGCCAAAAACATTCAGTACTTC.